This T cell receptor beta chain was identified in a study of Graves' ophthalmopathy and Graves' hyperthyroidism (dated by TCRdb to between 2018 and 2020). In terms of the full investigation: Peripheral blood samples were taken at the time of initial diagnosis, before any treatment was given. To tell Graves' ophthalmopathy apart from Graves' hyperthyroidism, and to predict which patients would progress to ophthalmopathy, the study relied on TCR beta repertoire signatures. In total, some 130 blood samples were TCR-sequenced: around 42 ophthalmopathy, about 75 hyperthyroidism and roughly 17 hyperthyroidism-to-ophthalmopathy patients. To explore V-J signatures that distinguish ophthalmopathy from hyperthyroidism, a discovery set of under 110 patients was enrolled, made up of under 50 with ophthalmopathy and around 60 with stable hyperthyroidism. For independent validation, a separate cohort was made up of fewer than 20 hyperthyroidism patients plus 17 patients who later progressed from hyperthyroidism to ophthalmopathy. In several hyperthyroidism patients, the T-cell repertoire of thyroid tissue was compared with the T-cell repertoire of blood. After sampling, hyperthyroidism patients received methimazole starting at 30 mg daily, and ophthalmopathy patients received high-dose intravenous methylprednisolone. The 100 discovery patients were randomly split 7:3 into training and test sets. The full study reports these points: Sample size was not predetermined statistically, and investigators were not blinded to group allocation. In cross-validation, the 13-signature model distinguished ophthalmopathy from stable hyperthyroidism with around 90% sensitivity and 81.08% specificity, while in the test set the corresponding values were about 80% and 75%. Most of the expanded thyroid clonotypes with a frequency above 0.001 were also detected in blood, and it was suggested that the thyroid immune response may be reflected by blood repertoires. In validation, the model predicted ophthalmopathy progression with 55% to 71% sensitivity and less than 80% specificity; roughly eleven predicted patients were CT-confirmed with GO in a median of 6.5 months.

Patients with ophthalmopathy had moderately to severely active disease, with a Clinical Activity Score of 3 or more, a NOSPECS grade of 4 or more, and a disease duration of less than 3 months. Patients were excluded if they had other autoimmune diseases, uncontrolled infections, pregnancy or lactation. Diagnosis relied on clinical symptoms, serum thyroxine, TRAb, thyroid ultrasound and orbital computed tomography. Ficoll-Paque density gradient centrifugation was used to isolate PBMCs from around 10 ml of fresh peripheral blood. Trizol reagent was used to extract the total RNA, and its quality was then checked on an Agilent 2100 Bioanalyzer. For repertoire sequencing, the TCR beta CDR3 regions were amplified from RNA transcripts. The first round was an RT-PCR using HTBI primers with the Qiagen OneStep RT-PCR kit, and this first round was followed by a second-round multiplex PCR, then size selection and purification. Libraries were sequenced on an Illumina HiSeq2000 using paired-end 100 bp reads. Regarding the original processing steps: SOAPnuke was used for read processing, and reads with adapters, uncalled bases, a mean Phred below 15, or no exact constant-primer or identifier match were discarded. COPE v1.2.5 was used to merge the high-quality paired reads. Each unique nucleotide sequence was treated as a clonotype, and MiTCR v1.1 was used to align the clonotypes to the IMGT TRB V, D and J references. Analysis was restricted to V-J combinations with a frequency above 0.0001, which covered 98% to 99.2% of repertoires. For each V-J combination, a TCR clonal expansion and chaos score was defined as F50 clonal expansion divided by the chaos observed in the TCRdist matrix. Features were reduced by Welch's t-statistics and random forest to around 14 V-J combinations, which fed a naive Bayes classifier. Thyroid-blood repertoire similarity was quantified with the Morisita-Horn index. The raw public data were reprocessed by TCRdb itself: fastp quality trimming at Q25, MiXCR clonotype calling, in-frame beta chains only. Duplicate CDR3 protein sequences are folded into a single record with the most common DNA and genes. The V and J calls reflect TCRdb's pipeline rather than the authors' work. The sample data list roughly 160,000 distinct CDR3 sequences, and around two fifths of these were observed just once. Roughly 6% of the sample lies in the top ten.

This clonotype has ten or more counts. Which antigen it targets is not known. No qualities accompany the bases; no much larger clone lies one base away. This clonotype was obtained from a woman aged 40-49 years with Graves' ophthalmopathy. Donor details come from another sample of the same person, matched by shared clones. Sequencing was done on a sample of peripheral blood.

The DNA reads as follows: TGTGCCAGCAGTGCCTTACCTCATCAGGGGGCTAGCAATCAGCCCCAGCATTTT. It translates as CASSALPHQGASNQPQHF. Recombination connected TRBV6-4 to TRBJ1-5; 8 central nucleotides agree with TRBD1. The CDR3 measures 18 amino acids from cysteine to phenylalanine. Just CDR3 DNA is preserved here, 54 bases in frame from base 1. In the germline V gene, CDR1 corresponds to MRHNA and CDR2 to SNTAGT. For this chain, trimming is 4 bases at the V end and 0 bases at the J end, and the number of junction bases without a gene match is 11.